Presented here are 27 T cell receptor beta chains from one specimen sequenced in a study of blood T cell repertoires in COVID-19. Produced via immunoSEQ multiplex PCR; TCRdb's table is partial and in-frame only. The sample lists over 150,000 clones, 80% to 85% occurring once. The sample consisted of peripheral blood. The origin of the receptors is a woman aged 60-70 years with acute or convalescent COVID-19.

The chain employs TRBV18 and TRBJ2-1; 7 bases line up with TRBD1. The V gene end was trimmed by 6 bases and the J gene end by 5 bases; junction bases not matched to a gene: 10. CDR3 length: 15 amino acids. Germline V gene sequence: CDR1 KGHSH, CDR2 LQKENI. CDR3 DNA sequence: TGTGCCAGCTCCCCCCAGGGACAGTACAACAATGAGCAGTTCTTC. Its translation is CASSPQGQYNNEQFF. Combining the CDR3 with reference TRBV18 and TRBJ2-1 gives the whole variable domain NAGVMQNPRHLVRRRGQEARLRCSPMKGHSHVYWYRQLPEEGLKFMVYLQKENIIDESGMPKERFSAEFPKEGPSILRIQQVVRGDSAAYFCASSPQGQYNNEQFFGPGTRLTVL.

The V gene is TRBV5-6, the J gene TRBJ1-2, with 9 bases identical to TRBD1. The CDR3 contains 15 residues. Trimming cost V 4 bases and J 3 bases; bases outside gene matches: 7. Germline V lookup: CDR1 SGHDT, CDR2 YYEEEE. This chain's CDR3 is CASSLDRTGDYGYTF. The DNA of the CDR3 is TGTGCCAGCAGCCTCGATAGGACAGGGGACTATGGCTACACCTTC.

The chain joins TRBV4-2 to TRBJ2-1; possibly TRBD1 for D (6 bases). V was pared by 0 bases and J by 7 bases, with 10 bases between. The CDR3 loop spans 14 amino acids. Germline CDR1 reads LGHNA; CDR2 reads YNFKEQ. The CDR3 is CASSQDRGWNEQFF. For the CDR3, the DNA is TGTGCCAGCAGCCAAGACAGGGGATGGAATGAGCAGTTCTTC.

The gene calls are TRBV14 and TRBJ2-6; no reliable D call. The germline gives CDR1 SGHDN, CDR2 FVKESK. The CDR3 is 15 amino acids. Trimming stripped 0 bases from V and 4 bases from J, with 7 bases between. CDR3 sequence reads: CASSQDHPGANVLTF. The CDR3 DNA reads as TGTGCCAGCAGCCAAGATCATCCCGGGGCCAACGTCCTGACTTTC. Complete variable domain (other parts from reference TRBV14 and TRBJ2-6): EAGVTQFPSHSVIEKGQTVTLRCDPISGHDNLYWYRRVMGKEIKFLLHFVKESKQDESGMPNNRFLAERTGGTYSTLKVQPAELEDSGVYFCASSQDHPGANVLTFGAGSRLTVL.

This rearrangement joins TRBV4-1 to TRBJ1-6; 8 nucleotides match TRBD1. V dropped 5 bases and J dropped 7; count of bases not matched to a gene: 4. There are 14 residues in the CDR3. Germline V gene sequence: CDR1 MGHRA, CDR2 YSYEKL. The CDR3 is CASSTRTGNSPLHF. The CDR3 DNA reads as TGCGCCAGCAGCACCCGGACAGGGAATTCACCCCTCCACTTT.

The chain links TRBV5-5 to TRBJ2-2, with D perhaps TRBD2 (6 bases). This CDR3 is built from 15 residues. Deletions cut 0 bases from V and 6 bases from J, with 12 bases between. CDR1 and CDR2 from the germline V gene are SGHKS and YYEKEE (reference sequence). The CDR3 is CASSLAAGYPGELFF. The CDR3 bases are TGTGCCAGCAGCTTGGCAGCGGGCTACCCCGGGGAGCTGTTTTTT.

This sequence joins TRBV12-5 and TRBJ2-5; D is undetermined. Germline-derived CDR1 and CDR2 are LGHNT and FRNRAP. The V end lost 1 base, the J end lost 0 bases, and 12 bases lay between the germline ends. CDR3 length: 16 residues. This chain's CDR3 is CASGLGYGGNQETQYF. The CDR3 nucleotides are TGTGCTAGTGGTTTGGGATATGGCGGCAACCAAGAGACCCAGTACTTC.

The chain joins TRBV30 to TRBJ2-4; D is possibly TRBD1 (6 bases). Germline CDR1 and CDR2: GTSNPN and SVGIG (reference sequence). The length of the CDR3 is 12 residues. The CDR3 DNA follows: TGTGTCATCCAGGGGATCGAAAACATTCAGTACTTC. The encoded protein is CVIQGIENIQYF.

This chain links TRBV15 with TRBJ1-2; a weak D match, TRBD1 (6 bases). The V and J ends lost 6 bases and 5 bases respectively, with 22 bases between them. The CDR3 is 16 residues long. Germline assignment: CDR1 LNHNV and CDR2 YYDKDF (reference sequence). The DNA of the CDR3 is TGTGCCACCAGACCACGGACAGCCGCCGGTGGGTATGGCTACACCTTC. This translates into CATRPRTAAGGYGYTF.

The rearrangement links TRBV6-5 to TRBJ2-1; TRBD2 matches 7 bases. V shed 6 bases and J 9 bases; nucleotides not matched to a gene: 8. Germline loops: CDR1 MNHEY, CDR2 SVGAGI. The CDR3 totals 13 residues. CDR3 loop: CASSPGLDTEQFF. CDR3 DNA sequence: TGTGCCAGCAGCCCCGGACTAGATACTGAGCAGTTCTTC.

This chain joins TRBV9 and TRBJ2-6, with D possibly TRBD1 on 6 matching bases. The CDR3 has 16 residues. Per germline, CDR1 SGDLS and CDR2 YYNGEE. Trimming took 2 bases from V and 0 from J, leaving 9 bases between them. CDR3 sequence: CASSVGHSSGANVLTF. The CDR3 DNA reads as TGTGCCAGCAGCGTGGGACATTCCTCTGGGGCCAACGTCCTGACTTTC.

The genes are TRBV4-1 and TRBJ1-4; no clear D. Trimming took off 0 bases at V and 5 bases at J, with 13 bases between the two ends. This CDR3 has 16 amino acids. Germline CDR1 reads MGHRA; CDR2 reads YSYEKL. CDR3 bases: TGCGCCAGCAGCCAAGAACTTATCAGGATGAATGAAAAACTGTTTTTT. It is translated as CASSQELIRMNEKLFF.

The rearrangement joins TRBV7-8 to TRBJ2-5, with TRBD2 matching 10 bases. The CDR3 extends over 15 amino acids. Unmatched junction bases numbered 7, after V lost 5 bases and J lost 4 bases. Germline CDR1 reads SGHVS; CDR2 reads FQNEAQ. DNA of the CDR3: TGTGCCAGCAGCCGAGCGGGGGGGCCGGGAGAGACCCAGTACTTC. Protein: CASSRAGGPGETQYF. Using reference TRBV7-8 and TRBJ2-5 for the parts outside the CDR3, the full variable domain is GAGVSQSPRYKVAKRGQDVALRCDPISGHVSLFWYQQALGQGPEFLTYFQNEAQLDKSGLPSDRFFAERPEGSVSTLKIQRTQQEDSAVYLCASSRAGGPGETQYFGPGTRLLVL.

In DNA, the CDR3 is TGTGCCAGCAGCTTAGCGGCAGGGTGGGGAACTGAAGCTTTCTTT. Residues: CASSLAAGWGTEAFF. The rearrangement links TRBV11-2 to TRBJ1-1, with D possibly TRBD1 on 5 matching bases. The CDR3 has 15 amino acids. Germline V CDR1 and CDR2: SGHAT, FQNNGV. V lost 1 base, J lost 5 bases, and 14 bases lay in between.

The J gene is TRBJ2-7, the V gene TRBV5-6; 7 nucleotides line up with TRBD1. Germline values: CDR1 SGHDT, CDR2 YYEEEE. V lost 3 bases and J lost 2; bases outside the gene matches: 11. CDR3 size: 16 residues. The CDR3 here is CASSSLDRFKPYEQYF. The DNA for the CDR3 is TGTGCCAGCAGCTCGTTGGACAGGTTCAAACCCTACGAGCAGTACTTC. The full variable domain, completed using reference TRBV5-6 and TRBJ2-7, is DAGVTQSPTHLIKTRGQQVTLRCSPKSGHDTVSWYQQALGQGPQFIFQYYEEEERQRGNFPDRFSGHQFPNYSSELNVNALLLGDSALYLCASSSLDRFKPYEQYFGPGTRLTVT.

The rearrangement uses TRBV24-1 and TRBJ1-2; D unclear. This CDR3 comprises 13 residues. Per germline, CDR1 KGHDR and CDR2 SFDVKD. Trimming pared 4 bases from V and 8 bases from J, leaving 13 bases between. CDR3 coding DNA: TGTGCCACCAGTGACCAGAAAAAATCCGGCTACACCTTC. It codes for CATSDQKKSGYTF.

This clone was detected only a few times. V gene TRBV5-4 combines with J gene TRBJ1-6; D unclear. Trimming cost V 3 bases and J 9 bases, with 19 bases left between them. The CDR3 has 16 amino acids. Looked up from germline, CDR1 is SGHNT and CDR2 is YYREEE (reference sequence). The CDR3 loop is CASSWADRGTGSPLHF. The CDR3 bases are TGTGCCAGCAGCTGGGCAGACCGGGGAACTGGTTCACCCCTCCACTTT.

The gene calls are TRBV27 and TRBJ2-6; D gene ambiguous. Per germline, CDR1 MNHEY and CDR2 SMNVEV (reference sequence). The CDR3 has 14 residues. The V end lost 3 bases, the J end lost 0 bases, and 3 bases lay between the germline ends. The CDR3 DNA reads as TGTGCCAGCAGTTTTATCTCTGGGGCCAACGTCCTGACTTTC. Translation gives CASSFISGANVLTF.

The V and J genes are TRBV29-1 and TRBJ1-1, with no clear D. V was trimmed by 6 bases and J by 1 base, leaving 12 bases between them. The CDR3 is made up of 13 amino acids. In germline, CDR1 is SQVTM, CDR2 ANQGSEA. CDR3: CSVTDFPNTEAFF. For the CDR3, the DNA is TGCAGCGTGACGGACTTCCCGAACACTGAAGCTTTCTTT. Full variable domain (outside the CDR3, taken from reference TRBV29-1 and TRBJ1-1): SAVISQKPSRDICQRGTSLTIQCQVDSQVTMMFWYRQQPGQSLTLIATANQGSEATYESGFVIDKFPISRPNLTFSTLTVSNMSPEDSSIYLCSVTDFPNTEAFFGQGTRLTVV.

This clone is a singleton in its sample. The CDR3 nucleotides read TGTGCCAGCGTATCGGGTAGCAATCAGCCCCAGCATTTT. Protein product: CASVSGSNQPQHF. The chain couples TRBV2 to TRBJ1-5; D is unclear. Germline V lookup: CDR1 SNHLY, CDR2 FYNNEI. CDR3 size: 13 residues. V lost 8 bases, J lost 0 bases, and 8 bases lay in between.

This clone was seen a few times. The J gene is TRBJ2-7, the V gene TRBV5-1, with 12 bases matching TRBD2. The CDR3 contains 17 residues. CDR1 and CDR2 (germline): SGHRS, YFSETQ. J gave up 3 bases and V 0 bases, and 7 bases lay outside the gene matches. For the CDR3, the DNA is TGCGCCAGCAGCTTGGGGGGCCTGACTAGCGGGGGCTACGAGCAGTACTTC. This translates into CASSLGGLTSGGYEQYF.

The chain is built from TRBV27 and TRBJ1-1, with a weak D call TRBD1 (6 bases). CDR3 length: 14 amino acids. The germline V and J ends were trimmed by 3 bases and 0 bases, with 8 bases remaining between them. The germline CDR1 and CDR2 sequences are MNHEY and SMNVEV (reference sequence). The CDR3 DNA follows: TGTGCCAGCAGTTTTCACAGGGTGAACACTGAAGCTTTCTTT. This sequence encodes CASSFHRVNTEAFF.

V is TRBV7-8 and J is TRBJ2-3; D uncertain. The CDR3 has 14 residues. The V and J ends lost 0 bases and 6 bases respectively, with 10 bases between them. The germline CDR1 and CDR2 sequences are SGHVS and FQNEAQ. The CDR3 loop reads CASSLAPPSDTQYF. CDR3 bases: TGTGCCAGCAGCTTAGCGCCACCAAGCGATACGCAGTATTTT.

Concerning this clone itself: Different DNA sequences within this sample yield the same CDR3. V usage is TRBV5-1 and J usage is TRBJ1-5, with 8 nucleotides matching TRBD1. With 4 bases clipped from V and 5 bases from J, the junction kept 5 bases outside the gene matches. The germline V gene has CDR1 SGHRS and CDR2 YFSETQ. The CDR3 contains 14 residues. CDR3 in amino acids: CASSPGQGYQPQHF. CDR3 in DNA: TGCGCCAGCAGCCCCGGACAGGGATATCAGCCCCAGCATTTT. Looking up the rest from reference TRBV5-1 and TRBJ1-5 gives the full variable domain: KAGVTQTPRYLIKTRGQQVTLSCSPISGHRSVSWYQQTPGQGLQFLFEYFSETQRNKGNFPGRFSGRQFSNSRSEMNVSTLELGDSALYLCASSPGQGYQPQHFGDGTRLSIL.

This clone was counted between two and nine times. This rearrangement joins TRBV7-9 to TRBJ2-7, with 8 bases that match TRBD1. With V trimmed by 2 bases and J by 11 bases, 5 bases remained unmatched. Germline CDR1 SEHNR, CDR2 FQNEAQ (reference sequence). This CDR3 is built from 12 residues. The CDR3 region is CASSLLQGEEYF. The CDR3 bases are TGTGCCAGCAGCTTATTACAGGGGGAAGAGTACTTC.

The J gene is TRBJ2-7, the V gene TRBV5-6; 7 bases fit TRBD1. Germline CDR1 reads SGHDT; CDR2 reads YYEEEE. This CDR3 contains 13 residues. After removal of 0 bases from V and 6 bases from J, the junction contained 3 bases not matched to a gene. DNA of the CDR3: TGTGCCAGCAGCTTGGCAGGGGGAACCGAGCAGTACTTC. Translating gives CASSLAGGTEQYF.

This clone was recorded only once. The rearrangement joins TRBV6-5 to TRBJ1-5; D possibly corresponds to TRBD1 (5 bases). Germline CDR1 MNHEY, CDR2 SVGAGI. CDR3 length: 15 amino acids. V was cut by 5 bases and J by 0 bases, with 11 bases left in between. The CDR3 sequence: CASSLGGISNQPQHF. The DNA for the CDR3 is TGTGCCAGCAGTCTGGGGGGTATTAGCAATCAGCCCCAGCATTTT.